This T cell receptor beta chain was captured in a study of CD8+ T cells in alopecia areata. Looking at the study overall: Tofacitinib exposure lasted 6 to 18 months, followed by 6 months off drug. Whole-study findings and limits: In scalp and blood, many expanded lesional clones persisted during tofacitinib. As there was one nonresponder, how baseline CD8+ expansion relates to response remains uncertain. Unlike in mice, where it was clearer, TCR sharing across patients was less clear, possibly HLA-related.

RNA was isolated and reverse transcribed to cDNA, the sequencing template. Repertoires were generated with immunoSEQ multiplex PCR, while TCRdb's copy carries only in-frame clones and drops some. The data hold roughly 180,000 clones, with about half observed a single time. The CDR3 sequence is 14 residues long. In germline, CDR1 is PRHDT, CDR2 FYEKMQ (reference sequence). The V and J ends lost 6 bases and 3 bases, in that order; junction bases with no gene match: 8. As regards this clone: Its antigen is not identified.

Noted treatment: oral pan-JAK inhibitor, 5-10 mg twice daily. The chain is built from TRBV13 and TRBJ2-7, with TRBD1 matching over 7 bases. The sequence was collected from a human donor with alopecia areata. The sequencing used CD8+ T cells sorted from blood, collected around week 54, from a patient treated with tofacitinib. CDR3 region: CASRLGTADYEQYF. The CDR3 DNA sequence: TGTGCCAGCAGACTCGGGACAGCTGACTACGAGCAGTACTTC.